The 10 T cell receptor beta chains reported below all come from one sample, sequenced in a study of shared clonotypes between healthy human individuals (TCRdb year 2020). For the CD8 naive samples, CD45RO-negative cells were positively selected for CCR7, yielding a CD45RA+CCR7+ population from which TemRA cells were excluded. Preparation of the library involved the immunoSEQ multiplex PCR assay. What TCRdb holds here is the immuneACCESS table cut down to in-frame rearrangements. Part of the clones is not present; checked against another copy, under half of the missing clones reflect an unresolved V gene, and the others are unexplained. The sample table shows some 2 million clones, and roughly 95% are seen once. The top ten constitute about 1.1% of the sample. The sample consisted of naive CD8+ T cells sorted from blood. The cell subset or site label of this sample denotes: CD45RA+CCR7+. The receptors were sampled from a young man in good health.

Regarding this clone: Within the sample, other DNA sequences also encode this same CDR3. The chain couples TRBV5-4 to TRBJ1-4; a possible D gene is TRBD1 (5 bases). Germline V gene data show CDR1 as SGHNT and CDR2 as YYREEE (reference sequence). The CDR3 totals 12 residues. Trimming pared 0 bases from V and 8 bases from J, leaving 5 bases between. The CDR3 spells CASSLAGEKLFF. The CDR3 coding sequence is TGTGCCAGCAGCTTGGCAGGGGAAAAACTGTTTTTT.

The rearrangement uses TRBV4-1 and TRBJ2-1; 7 bases map to TRBD2. There are 14 residues in the CDR3. The V gene end was trimmed by 2 bases and the J gene end by 8 bases; junction bases not matched to a gene: 6. CDR1 is MGHRA and CDR2 is YSYEKL in the germline V gene. CDR3 amino acids: CASSQPAGWDEQFF. Written as DNA, the CDR3 is TGCGCCAGCAGCCAACCAGCGGGGTGGGATGAGCAGTTCTTC.

The chain links TRBV7-9 to TRBJ1-1; 7 bases are a match to TRBD1. Germline-derived CDR1 and CDR2 are SEHNR and FQNEAQ (reference sequence). The CDR3 sequence is 13 residues long. With V trimmed by 7 bases and J by 4 bases, 6 bases remained unmatched. This CDR3 reads CASKGGAATEAFF. The CDR3 nucleotides read TGTGCCAGCAAAGGGGGCGCAGCCACTGAAGCTTTCTTT.

This rearrangement joins TRBV11-2 to TRBJ2-1; 15 bases align to TRBD2. Trimming took 4 bases from V and 6 from J; bases not matched to a gene: 7. Germline loops: CDR1 SGHAT, CDR2 FQNNGV. This CDR3 has 17 amino acids. CDR3 region: CASSSWTSGREGNEQFF. DNA for the CDR3: TGTGCCAGCAGCTCCTGGACTAGCGGGAGGGAAGGCAATGAGCAGTTCTTC.

The chain uses TRBV4-1 and TRBJ2-7; TRBD2 is a possible D gene (5 bases). This CDR3 is built from 18 residues. CDR1 is MGHRA, CDR2 YSYEKL, per germline. V lost 4 bases and J 4 bases, leaving 26 bases between the germline ends. The CDR3 is CASSLVVGSTGRGYEQYF. DNA of the CDR3: TGCGCCAGCAGCCTAGTGGTCGGGTCCACGGGGAGAGGATACGAGCAGTACTTC.

The gene calls are TRBV19 and TRBJ1-2; 10 bases agree with TRBD1. Germline CDR1 and CDR2: LNHDA and SQIVND (reference sequence). V gave up 7 bases and J gave up 8 bases; unmatched junction bases: 13. The CDR3 length is 15 residues. CDR3: CASTPGGQGLLGYTF. The CDR3 DNA follows: TGTGCCAGTACCCCGGGGGGACAGGGGCTCTTAGGCTACACCTTC.

The chain links TRBV19 to TRBJ2-7; 8 nucleotides line up with TRBD1. Germline CDR1 reads LNHDA; CDR2 reads SQIVND (reference sequence). Trimming cost V 3 bases and J 0 bases; bases outside gene matches: 4. The CDR3 runs to 15 residues. In nucleotides, the CDR3 is TGTGCCAGTAGTATCGACAGGGGAAGCTCCTACGAGCAGTACTTC. Its translation: CASSIDRGSSYEQYF.

This chain connects TRBV6-5 to TRBJ1-2; unclear D gene. Germline loops: CDR1 MNHEY, CDR2 SVGAGI. Trimming removed 2 bases from V and 7 bases from J, with 8 bases in between. This CDR3 has 12 amino acids. The CDR3 sequence: CASSYNGGGYTF. CDR3 bases: TGTGCCAGCAGTTACAACGGAGGTGGCTACACCTTC.

A single count supports this clone. V usage is TRBV23-1 and J usage is TRBJ2-7; no clear D. TRBV23-1 is an ORF; its function is uncertain. CDR3 length equals 16 residues. V was cut by 0 bases and J by 3 bases, with 15 bases left in between. Written as DNA, the CDR3 is TGCGCCAGCAGTCAATCGAAGTCAGGATCTTGCTACGAGCAGTACTTC. This translates into CASSQSKSGSCYEQYF.

The V gene is TRBV30, the J gene TRBJ1-6; no clear D gene. The V end lost 5 bases, the J end lost 0 bases, and 14 bases lay between the germline ends. CDR1 GTSNPN and CDR2 SVGIG come from the germline V gene (reference sequence). This CDR3 spans 16 amino acids. CDR3 sequence (DNA): TGTGCCTGGCAGGAAAGCATGGGCTCCTATAATTCACCCCTCCACTTT. Encoded protein: CAWQESMGSYNSPLHF.